This T cell receptor beta chain was identified during a study of T cells expressing NK-cell markers. Across the whole study: TCR beta repertoires came from sorted CD3+CD56+NKG2C+, CD3+CD56+NKG2C- and CD3+CD56-NKG2C+ T cells.

With respect to this clonotype: Antigen specificity is unknown.

Making the TCR beta cDNA relied on 5'RACE template switching with UMIs. TCRdb reprocessed the 5' RACE reads and stores each CDR3 protein as one record, lacking DNA. The sample includes about 260,000 distinct CDR3 sequences. Findings of the study overall: More than five donors had dominant NKG2C+ clonotypes that comprised about 1.0-8% of their CD8+ T cells.

The CDR3 length is 15 residues. Germline V CDR1 and CDR2: MDHEN, SYDVKM. The sequence came from a man in his late teens or twenties in good health. Sequenced input: blood T cells: a sorted CD56 or NKG2C T cell subset, CD4+ or CD8+ T cells, or bulk PBMC T cells (not recorded which). The chain carries TRBV28 and TRBJ1-1; as DNA is missing, the TRBD1 call by TCRdb cannot be tested. This chain's CDR3 is CASSPHVGENTEAFF.